This T cell receptor (beta chain) is from a study of blood T cell repertoires in COVID-19. The CDR3 is 12 residues long. The V and J ends lost 6 bases and 7 bases, in that order; junction bases with no gene match: 6. Profiled with immunoSEQ multiplex PCR; TCRdb holds only in-frame clones, not every one. Among approximately 400,000 clones listed, 91% were seen once. No more than 2 weeks before study entry, exposed participants had met a case of COVID-19. Input material: PBMCs or T cells enriched from blood (not recorded which). The J gene is TRBJ2-7, the V gene TRBV12-3 or TRBV12-4; TRBD1 matches at 7 bases. The clonotype was recovered from a woman aged 40 to 49 who had been exposed to COVID-19. The CDR3 sequence: CASSQTGLEQYF. For the CDR3, the DNA is TGTGCCAGCAGCCAGACAGGGTTGGAGCAGTACTTC.